These 17 T cell receptor beta chains share one sample of origin, sequenced in a study of blood T cell repertoires in COVID-19 (dated by TCRdb to about 2020). Libraries came from the immunoSEQ multiplex PCR assay. The table comes from immuneACCESS by way of TCRdb, which keeps in-frame sequences with V and J called. Part of the clones is missing from these tables; in studies checked, under half for an unresolved V gene and the rest for unknown reasons. Here the sample has approximately 140,000 clones; around 89% occur a single time. Approximately 2.3% of the sample goes to the ten largest clones. Sequenced material: peripheral blood. Receptors originate from a man between 65 and 80 years old with active COVID-19.

The CDR3 DNA sequence: TGTGCCTGGACCGCCAGACAGGGGCGTCACGAGCAGTACTTC. This sequence encodes CAWTARQGRHEQYF. The gene calls are TRBV30 and TRBJ2-7; 8 bases fit TRBD1. From germline, CDR1 is GTSNPN and CDR2 SVGIG (reference sequence). The CDR3 is made up of 14 amino acids. After removal of 4 bases from V and 5 bases from J, the junction contained 10 bases not matched to a gene.

The V and J genes are TRBV9 and TRBJ2-3, with 10 bases aligning to TRBD2. The CDR3 sequence is 15 residues long. Losses at the gene ends were 4 bases for V and 0 bases for J; bases not matched to a gene: 2. The germline CDR1 and CDR2 sequences are SGDLS and YYNGEE. CDR3 protein: CASSLAGVSTDTQYF. The CDR3 nucleotides read TGTGCCAGCAGCCTAGCGGGAGTTAGCACAGATACGCAGTATTTT.

This chain connects TRBV7-3 to TRBJ1-3; no reliable D call. CDR3 length: 16 amino acids. Germline CDR1 is SGHTA and CDR2 is FQGTGA. Trimming left V 2 bases short and J 0 bases short, with 11 bases between. The DNA for the CDR3 is TGTGCCAGCAGCTTAGGTGTACCTAGCTCTGGAAACACCATATATTTT. Its translation: CASSLGVPSSGNTIYF.

V is TRBV28 and J is TRBJ1-2, with TRBD1 matching over 8 bases. The CDR3 covers 14 residues. With 6 bases clipped from V and 4 bases from J, the junction kept 7 bases outside the gene matches. Germline V lookup: CDR1 MDHEN, CDR2 SYDVKM. The CDR3 region is CASRKQGGSYGYTF. In DNA form, the CDR3 reads TGTGCCAGCAGAAAACAGGGGGGATCCTATGGCTACACCTTC.

The chain couples TRBV28 to TRBJ1-2; perhaps TRBD1 as D (5 bases). Trimming stripped 6 bases from V and 4 bases from J, with 12 bases between. Germline CDR1 is MDHEN and CDR2 is SYDVKM. The CDR3 is made up of 13 amino acids. The CDR3 bases are TGTGCCAGCAGCCTAGGACACCTCTATGGCTACACCTTC. As protein: CASSLGHLYGYTF.

The chain has TRBV11-2 and TRBJ2-1, with 9 positions matching TRBD2. The germline gives CDR1 SGHAT, CDR2 FQNNGV. V lost 9 bases and J lost 0; bases outside the gene matches: 15. The CDR3 covers 18 residues. Written as DNA, the CDR3 is TGTGCCAGTAGGGGCCTAGCGGGAACATCGAGCTCCTACAATGAGCAGTTCTTC. Translating gives CASRGLAGTSSSYNEQFF. Drawing the rest from reference TRBV11-2 and TRBJ2-1, the complete variable domain is EAGVAQSPRYKIIEKRQSVAFWCNPISGHATLYWYQQILGQGPKLLIQFQNNGVVDDSQLPKDRFSAERLKGVDSTLKIQPAKLEDSAVYLCASRGLAGTSSSYNEQFFGPGTRLTVL.

V is TRBV7-2 and J is TRBJ2-5; TRBD2 matches 7 bases. V dropped 5 bases and J dropped 3; count of bases not matched to a gene: 12. The CDR3 extends over 16 amino acids. Germline CDR1 SGHTA, CDR2 FQGNSA. The CDR3 DNA reads TGTGCCAGCAGCCCCACCGGGAGAGCGGGAAAAGAGACCCAGTACTTC. This sequence encodes CASSPTGRAGKETQYF.

The V and J genes are TRBV14 and TRBJ1-2, with D unresolved. V lost 0 bases, J lost 1 base, and 3 bases lay in between. The germline V gene encodes CDR1 SGHDN and CDR2 FVKESK. The CDR3 loop spans 13 amino acids. The CDR3 sequence is CASSQDLNYGYTF. As DNA, the CDR3 is TGTGCCAGCAGCCAAGACCTTAACTATGGCTACACCTTC.

The chain links TRBV19 to TRBJ2-3, with TRBD2 matching 9 bases. The V gene end was trimmed by 3 bases and the J gene end by 10 bases; junction bases not matched to a gene: 11. The CDR3 is made up of 15 amino acids. Germline CDR1 and CDR2: LNHDA and SQIVND (reference sequence). The CDR3 reads CASSMSAAGGTSQYF. The CDR3 DNA follows: TGTGCCAGTAGTATGTCGGCAGCGGGAGGAACCTCGCAGTATTTT. The full variable domain, rest sourced from reference TRBV19 and TRBJ2-3, is DGGITQSPKYLFRKEGQNVTLSCEQNLNHDAMYWYRQDPGQGLRLIYYSQIVNDFQKGDIAEGYSVSREKKESFPLTVTSAQKNPTAFYLCASSMSAAGGTSQYFGPGTRLTVL.

The genes are TRBV6-4 and TRBJ2-1, with 8 bases lining up with TRBD1. CDR1 and CDR2 from the germline V gene are MRHNA and SNTAGT. The junction had 3 bases not matched to a gene; V was cut back by 0 bases and J by 5 bases. The CDR3 is 15 residues long. As DNA, the CDR3 is TGTGCCAGCAGTGACTCGCACAGGGGGAACAATGAGCAGTTCTTC. Encoded protein: CASSDSHRGNNEQFF.

V is TRBV2 and J is TRBJ1-5; D unresolved. The V end lost 10 bases, the J end lost 3 bases, and 31 bases lay between the germline ends. Germline CDR1 and CDR2: SNHLY and FYNNEI. This CDR3 comprises 19 residues. CDR3 coding DNA: TGTGCCACCTTGAGGGCGCCGCCAGAAAGATGGTGGGTCAATCAGCCCCAGCATTTT. This translates into CATLRAPPERWWVNQPQHF.

V usage is TRBV6-6 and J usage is TRBJ2-7; TRBD2 matches at 11 bases. V dropped 5 bases and J dropped 2; count of bases not matched to a gene: 5. Germline CDR1 MNHNY, CDR2 SVGAGI (reference sequence). CDR3 length: 15 residues. CDR3 DNA sequence: TGTGCCAGCAGTACGGGACTAGCGGCTGCCTACGAGCAGTACTTC. This gives the protein CASSTGLAAAYEQYF.

The table lists this clone with a count of one. The genes are TRBV28 and TRBJ2-4; TRBD2 aligns across 9 bases. V gave up 6 bases and J gave up 6 bases; unmatched junction bases: 15. Germline V gives CDR1 MDHEN, CDR2 SYDVKM. The CDR3 is made up of 17 amino acids. The CDR3 sequence: CASSSSVAGEEGNIQYF. The CDR3 DNA sequence: TGTGCCAGCAGCTCCTCCGTAGCGGGAGAGGAGGGAAACATTCAGTACTTC.

The chain links TRBV28 to TRBJ2-1; TRBD1 aligns across 9 bases. This CDR3 spans 18 amino acids. Germline V lookup: CDR1 MDHEN, CDR2 SYDVKM. V lost 5 bases, J lost 7 bases, and 18 bases stayed unmatched. The CDR3 reads CASSPSTRRDRVINEQFF. The CDR3 nucleotides read TGTGCCAGCAGTCCATCCACACGAAGGGACAGGGTTATTAATGAGCAGTTCTTC.

This rearrangement joins TRBV6-5 to TRBJ2-1; 10 bases match TRBD2. This CDR3 region has 16 residues. The germline gives CDR1 MNHEY, CDR2 SVGAGI. With 2 bases clipped from V and 7 bases from J, the junction kept 8 bases outside the gene matches. The CDR3 DNA follows: TGTGCCAGCAGTTACAGGGCTAGCGGGAGTCTGAATGAGCAGTTCTTC. Protein sequence: CASSYRASGSLNEQFF.

V gene TRBV30 combines with J gene TRBJ1-4, with TRBD1 as a possible D gene (6 bases). Germline loops: CDR1 GTSNPN, CDR2 SVGIG (reference sequence). V lost 5 bases and J lost 4, with 20 bases in between. The CDR3 runs to 16 residues. The CDR3 coding sequence is TGTGCCTGGGCCCCCCTCGGGACAAAGCTTAATGAAAAACTGTTTTTT. Amino acid sequence: CAWAPLGTKLNEKLFF.

The chain carries TRBV19 and TRBJ2-2; TRBD2 is a possible D gene (5 bases). The length of the CDR3 is 17 residues. Germline V gene data show CDR1 as LNHDA and CDR2 as SQIVND (reference sequence). V gave up 2 bases and J gave up 4 bases, with 17 bases separating them. The CDR3 bases are TGTGCCAGTAGTATAAACAAGCGGACCGCTCGCACCGGGGAGCTGTTTTTT. It translates to CASSINKRTARTGELFF.